This T cell receptor (beta chain) derives from a study of cytomegalovirus exposure and HLA in healthy donors. General observations from the study: Analysis performed later found about 18,000 TCR beta sequences associated with HLA alleles at 0.05 false discovery rate.

Both 60 Vbeta primers and 13 Jbeta primers went into the PCR. The repertoire was sequenced with immunoSEQ multiplex PCR; TCRdb's copy has only in-frame clones and lacks some. The data contain approximately 70,000 clones, about 80% of them singletons. Note on this clone: Antigen specificity is unknown.

Participants comprised healthy donors of bone marrow. Germline V gene lookup returns CDR1 MNHEY and CDR2 SVGAGI. Trimming cost V 5 bases and J 4 bases, with 4 bases left between them. The CDR3 length is 11 residues. This sequence joins TRBV6-5 and TRBJ2-3; no firm D call. The clonotype comes from a man in his fifties or sixties in good health and CMV-seronegative. Material for sequencing was PBMCs. The CDR3 loop is CASSESDTQYF. In DNA form, the CDR3 reads TGTGCCAGCAGTGAGTCAGATACGCAGTATTTT.